These 19 T cell receptor beta chains came from one sample sequenced in a study of cytotoxic CD8 clonotypes in ibrutinib-treated CLL. Produced via immunoSEQ multiplex PCR; TCRdb's table is partial and in-frame only. The sample has roughly 300,000 clones; roughly 76% are singletons. Material: PBMCs, obtained at disease progression, from a patient treated with ibrutinib. The receptors originated from a human donor with chronic lymphocytic leukemia.

The chain links TRBV29-1 to TRBJ1-1; 8 bases agree with TRBD1. CDR1 and CDR2 from the germline V gene are SQVTM and ANQGSEA. V lost 5 bases and J lost 0; bases outside the gene matches: 20. This CDR3 comprises 19 residues. The CDR3 is CSVPAEQGARLVMNTEAFF. DNA for the CDR3: TGCAGCGTTCCCGCGGAGCAGGGGGCAAGGTTGGTGATGAACACTGAAGCTTTCTTT.

The J gene is TRBJ1-2, the V gene TRBV4-3; 9 bases are a match to TRBD1. With 0 bases clipped from V and 8 bases from J, the junction kept 7 bases outside the gene matches. The CDR3 is 15 residues long. Germline CDR1 is LGHNA and CDR2 is YSLEER. The CDR3 is CASSQDRGQGHGYTF. DNA of the CDR3: TGCGCCAGCAGCCAAGATAGGGGACAGGGTCACGGCTACACCTTC.

The chain is built from TRBV19 and TRBJ1-5, with D unclear. Trimming cost V 6 bases and J 1 base, with 13 bases left between them. This CDR3 spans 15 amino acids. Germline values: CDR1 LNHDA, CDR2 SQIVND (reference sequence). The CDR3 DNA sequence: TGTGCCAGTAGCTTAGAGTCTGCAAGCAATCAGCCCCAGCATTTT. Translation gives CASSLESASNQPQHF.

This rearrangement joins TRBV11-2 to TRBJ2-5; the D gene is possibly TRBD2 (6 bases). The CDR3 loop spans 15 amino acids. Germline CDR1 and CDR2: SGHAT and FQNNGV. V was pared by 5 bases and J by 2 bases, with 15 bases between. Written as DNA, the CDR3 is TGTGCCAGCAGCCCCAGGGAGGATGGACAAGAGACCCAGTACTTC. Its translation: CASSPREDGQETQYF. Variable domain in full (rest from reference TRBV11-2 and TRBJ2-5): EAGVAQSPRYKIIEKRQSVAFWCNPISGHATLYWYQQILGQGPKLLIQFQNNGVVDDSQLPKDRFSAERLKGVDSTLKIQPAKLEDSAVYLCASSPREDGQETQYFGPGTRLLVL.

The chain has TRBV5-1 and TRBJ2-7; a possible D gene is TRBD2 (6 bases). The CDR3 runs 15 residues. The germline V and J ends were trimmed by 4 bases and 2 bases, with 16 bases remaining between them. Germline values: CDR1 SGHRS, CDR2 YFSETQ. The CDR3 is CASSRGRVGTYEQYF. The DNA of the CDR3 is TGCGCCAGCAGCCGGGGGAGAGTAGGTACCTACGAGCAGTACTTC.

This chain connects TRBV29-1 to TRBJ2-2, with 7 bases lining up with TRBD2. Germline CDR1 SQVTM, CDR2 ANQGSEA. The CDR3 runs 15 residues. With V trimmed by 7 bases and J by 6 bases, 14 bases remained unmatched. The CDR3 DNA follows: TGCAGCGCCAAGGGGAGCGGGGCTATTTCCGGGGAGCTGTTTTTT. This codes for CSAKGSGAISGELFF.

The V gene is TRBV29-1, the J gene TRBJ2-1; D is perhaps TRBD2 (5 bases). The CDR3 length is 14 residues. Germline loops: CDR1 SQVTM, CDR2 ANQGSEA. V lost 3 bases, J lost 4 bases, and 13 bases lay in between. Written as DNA, the CDR3 is TGCAGCGTTGAGCGGGCAGGCCCTTACAATGAGCAGTTCTTC. Its translation is CSVERAGPYNEQFF.

As regards this clone: The identical CDR3 is also encoded by other nucleotide sequences in the sample. The chain carries TRBV11-2 and TRBJ2-7; no firm D call. V was shortened by 3 bases and J by 2 bases, with 5 bases between the two germline ends. Germline assignment: CDR1 SGHAT and CDR2 FQNNGV. CDR3 length: 12 amino acids. CDR3 loop: CASSLRPYEQYF. As DNA, the CDR3 is TGTGCCAGCAGCTTGAGACCCTACGAGCAGTACTTC.

This sequence joins TRBV5-1 and TRBJ2-7; TRBD2 matches at 8 bases. V was clipped by 5 bases and J by 7 bases; unmatched bases: 14. In germline, CDR1 is SGHRS, CDR2 YFSETQ. The CDR3 has 15 amino acids. The CDR3 sequence is CASRRWVGAGEEQYF. In DNA form, the CDR3 reads TGCGCCAGCAGGAGGTGGGTGGGAGCGGGAGAAGAGCAGTACTTC.

There are a few counts of this clone. V gene TRBV28 combines with J gene TRBJ2-5, with TRBD1 as a possible D gene (6 bases). The CDR3 sequence is 15 residues long. Germline CDR1 reads MDHEN; CDR2 reads SYDVKM. V was trimmed by 3 bases and J by 3 bases, leaving 14 bases between them. This chain's CDR3 is CASSLPRGGEETQYF. The CDR3 nucleotides read TGTGCCAGCAGTTTGCCCAGGGGTGGTGAAGAGACCCAGTACTTC.

CDR3 sequence: CASSSRGPEPGSPLHF. CDR3 coding DNA: TGTGCCAGCAGCTCCAGGGGACCAGAACCTGGGTCACCCCTCCACTTT. The genes are TRBV5-4 and TRBJ1-6; D perhaps matches TRBD1 (6 bases). V lost 3 bases and J 10 bases, leaving 20 bases between the germline ends. The CDR3 loop spans 16 amino acids. Germline-derived CDR1 and CDR2 are SGHNT and YYREEE (reference sequence).

This chain joins TRBV5-1 and TRBJ2-2; D gene ambiguous. V was trimmed by 4 bases and J by 4 bases, leaving 8 bases between them. The CDR3 covers 13 residues. CDR1 is SGHRS, CDR2 YFSETQ, per germline. The CDR3 protein is CASSETVTGELFF. Here the CDR3 DNA reads TGCGCCAGCAGCGAGACTGTCACCGGGGAGCTGTTTTTT.

This clone was picked up a small number of times. The J gene is TRBJ2-2, the V gene TRBV20-1; the D is unclear. Germline assignment: CDR1 DFQATT and CDR2 SNEGSKA (reference sequence). V was cut by 1 base and J by 6 bases, with 3 bases left in between. The CDR3 is 11 residues long. The CDR3 protein is CSARGPGELFF. The CDR3 region has the DNA TGCAGTGCTAGAGGGCCCGGGGAGCTGTTTTTT.

The chain recombines TRBV6-5 with TRBJ2-7, with 7 bases matching TRBD1. The trim removed 0 bases at V and 5 bases at J, leaving 4 bases unmatched. The CDR3 spans 14 residues. Germline values: CDR1 MNHEY, CDR2 SVGAGI. This CDR3 is CASSYSRGPDEQYF. The CDR3 DNA follows: TGTGCCAGCAGTTACTCGAGGGGGCCGGACGAGCAGTACTTC.

In nucleotides, the CDR3 is TGTGCCAGCAGCCTAGATGGCAGGGTCCCCTACGAGCAGTACTTC. Translating gives CASSLDGRVPYEQYF. V usage is TRBV7-9 and J usage is TRBJ2-7; TRBD1 is a possible D gene (5 bases). The CDR3 is 15 amino acids. Germline CDR1 SEHNR, CDR2 FQNEAQ (reference sequence). Trimming shortened V by 5 bases and J by 2 bases, and 16 bases separated the two germline ends.

This sequence joins TRBV21-1 and TRBJ2-7; TRBD2 is the table's D call and was not checked against the DNA. TRBV21-1 is termed a pseudogene. The CDR3 extends over 18 amino acids. The CDR3 DNA reads as TGTGCCAGCAGCACTCCCGAGGGACTAGCGGGACGATCCTACGAGCAGTACTTC. Its translation: CASSTPEGLAGRSYEQYF.

V usage is TRBV10-3 and J usage is TRBJ1-6, with 7 bases lining up with TRBD1. Germline V gives CDR1 ENHRY, CDR2 SYGVKD. The CDR3 has 13 amino acids. V trimming: 4 bases; J trimming: 11 bases; junction bases outside the gene matches: 5. The CDR3 reads CAISGQGKPPLHF. The CDR3, as DNA: TGTGCCATCAGTGGACAGGGTAAGCCACCCCTCCACTTT.

The sample holds one count of this clone. The chain recombines TRBV15 with TRBJ2-5; possibly TRBD1 or TRBD2 for D (5 bases each). Trimming pared 1 base from V and 4 bases from J, leaving 16 bases between. The CDR3 is 16 amino acids. The germline gives CDR1 LNHNV, CDR2 YYDKDF (reference sequence). This chain's CDR3 is CATSRAPPGRGETQYF. CDR3 nucleotide sequence: TGTGCCACCAGCAGAGCCCCCCCGGGGCGCGGAGAGACCCAGTACTTC.

V usage is TRBV19 and J usage is TRBJ1-4, with D tentatively TRBD1 (6 bases). Germline CDR1 is LNHDA and CDR2 is SQIVND (reference sequence). Trimming took 5 bases from V and 6 from J, leaving 28 bases between them. The CDR3 covers 19 residues. The CDR3 region has the DNA TGTGCCAGTAGTCCCCCGGACAGAGGTTTCGCGTGGAGGGATGAAAAACTGTTTTTT. Translation gives CASSPPDRGFAWRDEKLFF. Full variable domain (outside the CDR3, taken from reference TRBV19 and TRBJ1-4): DGGITQSPKYLFRKEGQNVTLSCEQNLNHDAMYWYRQDPGQGLRLIYYSQIVNDFQKGDIAEGYSVSREKKESFPLTVTSAQKNPTAFYLCASSPPDRGFAWRDEKLFFGSGTQLSVL.